The source of this T cell receptor beta chain is a study of T cell clusters in autoimmune cytopenias. The study's findings and limits: TRB repertoire shifts in secondary cytopenia and chronic lymphocytic leukemia mostly reflected lymphoma, not autoimmunity.

CDR1 is GTSNPN, CDR2 SVGIG, per germline (reference sequence). There are 13 residues in the CDR3. TRB amplification used approximately 0.25 ug of peripheral blood genomic DNA. Multiplex touch-down PCR amplified TRB using TRB-A and TRB-B pools in one tube. TCRdb reprocessed the multiplex PCR reads, keeping one entry per CDR3 protein, no DNA. The sample holds 1,300 to 1,500 distinct CDR3 sequences. Considering frequency, this clonotype is medium-sized (0.01 to 0.1%). The antigen is not known. The gene calls are TRBV30 and TRBJ1-2. The sequencing input was peripheral blood. The receptor was isolated from a human donor with an autoimmune cytopenia or autoimmune hepatitis (not recorded which). CDR3: CAWTRKGNYGYTF.